Below, one T cell receptor beta chain is given with its context. Its matching antigen is unknown. Here immunoSEQ multiplex PCR was the method, and the copy in TCRdb shows in-frame clones only, minus some. Of 95,000 to 100,000 clones detected, 90% appear once; the ten largest clones hold 1.5% to 2%. The data are from a study of OX40 agonist ivuxolimab in advanced cancers. Study background: Three patients, one with hepatocellular carcinoma and two with cutaneous melanoma, achieved partial responses.

Peripheral blood came from all dose cohorts at three timepoints. Study results and caveats: Averaging showed that CD8+ T cells had more expanded clones than CD4+ did. In the 0.1-3.0 mg/kg groups, partial responders showed among the lowest expansion.

The material was CD4+ or CD8+ T cells sorted from blood, obtained in a trial of the OX40 agonist ivuxolimab. The receptor was derived from an adult with an advanced solid tumor such as melanoma, head and neck, liver or kidney cancer.

CDR3 in amino acids: CASSPNRGSTGELFF. The CDR3 nucleotides are TGTGCCAGCAGCCCGAACAGGGGGAGCACCGGGGAGCTGTTTTTT. V gene TRBV7-9 combines with J gene TRBJ2-2; 8 bases fit TRBD1. CDR1 and CDR2 (germline): SEHNR, FQNEAQ (reference sequence). This CDR3 is built from 15 residues. Trimming at V came to 5 bases and at J to 4 bases, leaving 6 bases not matched to a gene.